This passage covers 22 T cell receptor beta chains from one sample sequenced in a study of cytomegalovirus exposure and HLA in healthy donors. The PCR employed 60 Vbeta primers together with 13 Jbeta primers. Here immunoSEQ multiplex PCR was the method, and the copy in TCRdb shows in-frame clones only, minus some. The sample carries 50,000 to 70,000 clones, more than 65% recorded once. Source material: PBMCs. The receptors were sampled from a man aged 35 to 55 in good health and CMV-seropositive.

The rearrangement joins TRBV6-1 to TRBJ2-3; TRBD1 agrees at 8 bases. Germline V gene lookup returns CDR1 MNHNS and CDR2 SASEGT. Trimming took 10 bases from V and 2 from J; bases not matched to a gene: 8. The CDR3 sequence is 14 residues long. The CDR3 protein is CATLNRGNTDTQYF. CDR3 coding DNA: TGTGCCACCCTAAACAGGGGGAACACAGATACGCAGTATTTT.

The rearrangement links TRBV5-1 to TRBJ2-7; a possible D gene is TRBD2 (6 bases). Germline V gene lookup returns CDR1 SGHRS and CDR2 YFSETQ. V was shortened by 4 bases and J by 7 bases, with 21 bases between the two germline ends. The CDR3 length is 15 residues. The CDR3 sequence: CASSALLADEGEQYF. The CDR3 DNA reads TGCGCCAGCAGCGCCTTATTAGCGGACGAAGGGGAGCAGTACTTC.

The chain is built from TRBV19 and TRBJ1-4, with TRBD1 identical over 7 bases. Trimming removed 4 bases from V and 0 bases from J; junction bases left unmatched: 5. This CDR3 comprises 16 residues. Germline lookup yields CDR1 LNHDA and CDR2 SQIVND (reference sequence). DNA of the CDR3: TGTGCCAGTAGTACCCGACAGGGCCCAACTAATGAAAAACTGTTTTTT. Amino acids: CASSTRQGPTNEKLFF.

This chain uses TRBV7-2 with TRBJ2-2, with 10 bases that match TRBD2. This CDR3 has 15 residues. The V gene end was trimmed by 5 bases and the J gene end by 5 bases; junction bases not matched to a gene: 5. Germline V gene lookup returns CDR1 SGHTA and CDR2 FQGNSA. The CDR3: CASSRASGGTGELFF. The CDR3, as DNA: TGTGCCAGCAGCAGGGCTAGCGGGGGTACCGGGGAGCTGTTTTTT.

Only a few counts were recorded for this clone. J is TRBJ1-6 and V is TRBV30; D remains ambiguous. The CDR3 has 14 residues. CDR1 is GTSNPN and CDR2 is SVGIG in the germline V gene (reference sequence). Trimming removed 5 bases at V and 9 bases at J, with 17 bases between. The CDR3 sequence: CAWEAVSSSSPLHF. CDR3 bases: TGTGCCTGGGAGGCGGTGAGTTCATCTTCACCCCTCCACTTT.

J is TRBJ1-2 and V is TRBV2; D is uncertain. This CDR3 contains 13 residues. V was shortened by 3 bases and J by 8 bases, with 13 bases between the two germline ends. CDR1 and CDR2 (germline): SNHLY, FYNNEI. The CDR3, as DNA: TGTGCCAGCAGTGAGACGAGGGAAGGCGGCTACACCTTC. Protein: CASSETREGGYTF.

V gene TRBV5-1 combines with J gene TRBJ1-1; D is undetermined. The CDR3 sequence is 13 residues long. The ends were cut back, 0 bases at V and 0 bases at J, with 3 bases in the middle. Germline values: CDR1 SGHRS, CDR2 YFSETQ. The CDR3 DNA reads TGCGCCAGCAGCTTGGACATGAACACTGAAGCTTTCTTT. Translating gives CASSLDMNTEAFF. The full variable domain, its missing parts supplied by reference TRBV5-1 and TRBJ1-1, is KAGVTQTPRYLIKTRGQQVTLSCSPISGHRSVSWYQQTPGQGLQFLFEYFSETQRNKGNFPGRFSGRQFSNSRSEMNVSTLELGDSALYLCASSLDMNTEAFFGQGTRLTVV.

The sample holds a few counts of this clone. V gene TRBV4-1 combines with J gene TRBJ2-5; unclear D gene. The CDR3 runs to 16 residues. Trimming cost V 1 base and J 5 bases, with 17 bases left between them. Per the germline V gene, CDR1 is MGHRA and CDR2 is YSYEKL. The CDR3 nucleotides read TGCGCCAGCAGCCAAGCTCACTCGTCTCGGTACGAGACCCAGTACTTC. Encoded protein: CASSQAHSSRYETQYF.

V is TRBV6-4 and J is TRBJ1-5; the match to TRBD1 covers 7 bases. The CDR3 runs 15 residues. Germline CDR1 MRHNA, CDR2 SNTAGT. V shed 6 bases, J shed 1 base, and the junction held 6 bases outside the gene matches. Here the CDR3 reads CASRLQGESNQPQHF. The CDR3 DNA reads TGTGCCAGCAGACTCCAGGGGGAAAGCAATCAGCCCCAGCATTTT.

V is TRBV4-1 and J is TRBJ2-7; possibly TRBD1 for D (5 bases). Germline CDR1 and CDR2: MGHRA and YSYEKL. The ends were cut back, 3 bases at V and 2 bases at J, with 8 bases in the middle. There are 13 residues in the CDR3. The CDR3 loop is CASSHPGTYEQYF. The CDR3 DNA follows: TGCGCCAGCAGCCATCCAGGGACCTACGAGCAGTACTTC.

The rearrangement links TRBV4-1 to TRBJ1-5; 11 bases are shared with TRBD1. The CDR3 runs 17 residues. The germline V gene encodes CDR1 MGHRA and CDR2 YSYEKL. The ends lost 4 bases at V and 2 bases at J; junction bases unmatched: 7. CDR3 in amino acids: CASSPRTGGGGNQPQHF. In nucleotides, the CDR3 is TGCGCCAGCAGCCCCCGGACAGGGGGCGGCGGCAATCAGCCCCAGCATTTT.

The CDR3 spells CASSLTRDTQYF. The DNA of the CDR3 is TGTGCCAGCAGCTTGACAAGAGATACGCAGTATTTT. This chain links TRBV7-2 with TRBJ2-3; D remains ambiguous. This CDR3 has 12 amino acids. V was shortened by 3 bases and J by 5 bases, with 6 bases between the two germline ends. CDR1 and CDR2 (germline): SGHTA, FQGNSA. The full variable domain, rest sourced from reference TRBV7-2 and TRBJ2-3, is GAGVSQSPSNKVTEKGKDVELRCDPISGHTALYWYRQSLGQGLEFLIYFQGNSAPDKSGLPSDRFSAERTGGSVSTLTIQRTQQEDSAVYLCASSLTRDTQYFGPGTRLTVL.

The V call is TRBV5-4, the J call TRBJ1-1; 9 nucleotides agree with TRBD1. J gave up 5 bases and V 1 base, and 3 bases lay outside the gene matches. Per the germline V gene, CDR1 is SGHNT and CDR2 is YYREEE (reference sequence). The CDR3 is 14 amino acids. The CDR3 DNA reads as TGTGCCAGCAGCTTGAGACAGGGGGGGACTGAAGCTTTCTTT. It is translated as CASSLRQGGTEAFF.

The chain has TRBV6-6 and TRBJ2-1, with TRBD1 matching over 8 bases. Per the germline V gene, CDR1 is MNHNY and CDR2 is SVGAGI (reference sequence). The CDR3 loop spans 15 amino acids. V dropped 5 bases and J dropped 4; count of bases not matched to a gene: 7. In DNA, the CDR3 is TGTGCCAGCAGTACGCCCGGGACAGGTTACAATGAGCAGTTCTTC. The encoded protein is CASSTPGTGYNEQFF.

In DNA, the CDR3 is TGTGCCAGCAGGTCCTTTGGGCAGGGGGAGACCCAGTACTTC. This translates into CASRSFGQGETQYF. V usage is TRBV25-1 and J usage is TRBJ2-5, with TRBD1 as a possible D gene (6 bases). V was pared by 6 bases and J by 5 bases, with 16 bases between. There are 14 residues in the CDR3. Per the germline V gene, CDR1 is MGHDK and CDR2 is SYGVNS.

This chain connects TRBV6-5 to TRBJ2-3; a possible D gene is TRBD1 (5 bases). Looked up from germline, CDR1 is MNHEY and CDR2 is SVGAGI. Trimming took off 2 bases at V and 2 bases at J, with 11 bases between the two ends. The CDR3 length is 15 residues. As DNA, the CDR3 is TGTGCCAGCAGTTACGGGCTAGGGGACACAGATACGCAGTATTTT. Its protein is CASSYGLGDTDTQYF.

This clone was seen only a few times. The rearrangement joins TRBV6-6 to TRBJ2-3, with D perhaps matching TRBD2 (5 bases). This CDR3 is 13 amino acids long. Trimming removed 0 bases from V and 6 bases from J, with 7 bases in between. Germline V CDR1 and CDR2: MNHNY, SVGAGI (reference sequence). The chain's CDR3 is CASSYSREDTQYF. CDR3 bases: TGTGCCAGCAGTTACTCGAGGGAGGATACGCAGTATTTT.

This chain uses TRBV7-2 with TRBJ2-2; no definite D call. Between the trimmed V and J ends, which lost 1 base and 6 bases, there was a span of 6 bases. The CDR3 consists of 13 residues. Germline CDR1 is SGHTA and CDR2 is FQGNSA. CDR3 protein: CASSLVSAGELFF. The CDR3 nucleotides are TGTGCCAGCAGCTTAGTCAGTGCCGGGGAGCTGTTTTTT.

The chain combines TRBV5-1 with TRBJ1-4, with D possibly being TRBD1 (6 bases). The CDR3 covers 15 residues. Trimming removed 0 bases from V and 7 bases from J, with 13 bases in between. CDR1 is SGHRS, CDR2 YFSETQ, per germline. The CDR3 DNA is TGCGCCAGCAGCTTGGAGTCAGGGGTTGGTGAAAAACTGTTTTTT. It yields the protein CASSLESGVGEKLFF.

DNA of the CDR3: TGCGCCAGCAGTCAATCGGGCAGGGGGAGTAATGAAAAACTGTTTTTT. It encodes CASSQSGRGSNEKLFF. The V call is TRBV23-1, the J call TRBJ1-4; 7 bases are shared with TRBD1. TRBV23-1 is an ORF, and what it does is uncertain. V was clipped by 0 bases and J by 4 bases; unmatched bases: 5. The CDR3 has 16 amino acids.

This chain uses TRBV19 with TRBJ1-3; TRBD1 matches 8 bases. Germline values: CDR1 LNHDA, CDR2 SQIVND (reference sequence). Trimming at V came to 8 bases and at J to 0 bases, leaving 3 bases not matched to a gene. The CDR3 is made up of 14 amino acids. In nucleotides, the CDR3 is TGTGCCAGTCGACAGGGGATCTCTGGAAACACCATATATTTT. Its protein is CASRQGISGNTIYF.

DNA for the CDR3: TGTGCCAGCAGCCAAGATGGACACAGCAATCAGCCCCAGCATTTT. This gives the protein CASSQDGHSNQPQHF. This chain connects TRBV4-2 to TRBJ1-5, with D maybe TRBD1 (5 bases). In germline, CDR1 is LGHNA, CDR2 YNFKEQ. V was cut by 0 bases and J by 1 base, with 7 bases left in between. This CDR3 has 15 amino acids.